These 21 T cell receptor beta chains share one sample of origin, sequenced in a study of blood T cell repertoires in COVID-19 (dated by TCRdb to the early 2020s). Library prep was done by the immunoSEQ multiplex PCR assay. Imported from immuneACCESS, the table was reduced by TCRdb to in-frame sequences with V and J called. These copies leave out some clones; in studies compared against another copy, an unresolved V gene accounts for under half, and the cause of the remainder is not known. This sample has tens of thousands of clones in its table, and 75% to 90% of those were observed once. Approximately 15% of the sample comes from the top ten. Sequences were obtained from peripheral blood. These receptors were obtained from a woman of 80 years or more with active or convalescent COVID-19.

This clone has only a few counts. The CDR3 nucleotides read TGTGCCAGCAGTTCACCGGGAGCCGGCAATGAGCAGTTCTTC. It translates to CASSSPGAGNEQFF. J is TRBJ2-1 and V is TRBV28; D perhaps matches TRBD2 (6 bases). Germline V gene data show CDR1 as MDHEN and CDR2 as SYDVKM. This CDR3 contains 14 residues. V was shortened by 4 bases and J by 6 bases, with 13 bases between the two germline ends.

The CDR3 DNA sequence: TGTGCCAGCTCACCCTGGGAGGTGAACACCGGGGAGCTGTTTTTT. It translates to CASSPWEVNTGELFF. This chain links TRBV18 with TRBJ2-2; weak D call: TRBD2 (6 bases). This CDR3 region has 15 residues. The germline gives CDR1 KGHSH, CDR2 LQKENI. The V end was cut by 3 bases, the J end by 1 base, with 9 bases between.

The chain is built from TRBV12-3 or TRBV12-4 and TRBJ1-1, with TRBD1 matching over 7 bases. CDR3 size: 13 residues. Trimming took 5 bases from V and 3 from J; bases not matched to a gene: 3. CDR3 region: CASSRTGYTEAFF. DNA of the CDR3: TGTGCCAGCAGTAGGACAGGCTACACTGAAGCTTTCTTT.

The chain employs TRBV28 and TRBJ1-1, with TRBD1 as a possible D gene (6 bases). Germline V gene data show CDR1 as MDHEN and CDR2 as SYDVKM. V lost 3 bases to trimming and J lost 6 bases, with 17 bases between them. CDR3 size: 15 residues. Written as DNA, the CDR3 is TGTGCCAGCAGTTTTTTATTCCGGGGGGCGCCTGAAGCTTTCTTT. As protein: CASSFLFRGAPEAFF.

CDR3 nucleotides: TGTGCCAGCAGCCAATCCGGGGGAGCGGGGAATGAAAAACTGTTTTTT. It codes for CASSQSGGAGNEKLFF. V gene TRBV16 combines with J gene TRBJ1-4; maybe TRBD1 (5 bases). CDR1 is KGHSY and CDR2 is FQNENV in the germline V gene. The V gene lost 0 bases and the J gene lost 5 bases, with 13 bases spanning the gap. This CDR3 is built from 16 residues.

The DNA for the CDR3 is TGTGCCAGCAGTTTATTAGCGGTCGGTCAGTACGAGCAGTACTTC. Amino acids: CASSLLAVGQYEQYF. V is TRBV28 and J is TRBJ2-7; possibly TRBD2 for D (6 bases). The CDR3 is made up of 15 amino acids. Germline loops: CDR1 MDHEN, CDR2 SYDVKM. V gave up 1 base and J gave up 4 bases, with 14 bases separating them.

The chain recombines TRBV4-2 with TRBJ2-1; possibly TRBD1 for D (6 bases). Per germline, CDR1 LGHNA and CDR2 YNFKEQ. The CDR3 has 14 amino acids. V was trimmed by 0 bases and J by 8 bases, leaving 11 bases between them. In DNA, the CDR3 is TGTGCCAGCAGCCAAGACTCAGGGGACGATGAGCAGTTCTTC. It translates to CASSQDSGDDEQFF.

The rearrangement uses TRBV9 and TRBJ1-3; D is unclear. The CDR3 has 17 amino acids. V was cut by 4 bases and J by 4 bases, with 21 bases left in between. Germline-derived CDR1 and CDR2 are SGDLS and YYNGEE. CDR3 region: CASSTHAGKPPGNTIYF. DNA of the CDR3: TGTGCCAGCAGCACCCATGCGGGTAAGCCGCCCGGAAACACCATATATTTT.

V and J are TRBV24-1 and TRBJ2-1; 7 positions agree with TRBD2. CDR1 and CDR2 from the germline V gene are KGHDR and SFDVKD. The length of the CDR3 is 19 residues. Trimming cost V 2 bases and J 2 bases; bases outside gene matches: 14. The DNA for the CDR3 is TGTGCCACCAGTGATTCCAAGGGGACCCGGGACTACCCCTACAATGAGCAGTTCTTC. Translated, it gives CATSDSKGTRDYPYNEQFF.

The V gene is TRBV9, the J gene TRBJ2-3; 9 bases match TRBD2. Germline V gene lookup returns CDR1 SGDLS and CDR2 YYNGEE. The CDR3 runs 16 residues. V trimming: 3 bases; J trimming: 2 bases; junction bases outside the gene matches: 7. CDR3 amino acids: CASSAVGTSFTDTQYF. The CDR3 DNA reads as TGTGCCAGCAGCGCAGTGGGGACTAGCTTCACAGATACGCAGTATTTT.

The CDR3 DNA reads as TGTGCCAGCAGCCAAAAACGCGACAGCTATGGCTACACCTTC. It translates to CASSQKRDSYGYTF. The chain is built from TRBV3-1 (or the pseudogene TRBV3-2) and TRBJ1-2; D possibly corresponds to TRBD1 (5 bases). The V and J ends lost 2 bases and 4 bases respectively, with 11 bases between them. The CDR3 has 14 residues. Germline V gene lookup returns CDR1 LGHDT and CDR2 YNNKEL (reference sequence).

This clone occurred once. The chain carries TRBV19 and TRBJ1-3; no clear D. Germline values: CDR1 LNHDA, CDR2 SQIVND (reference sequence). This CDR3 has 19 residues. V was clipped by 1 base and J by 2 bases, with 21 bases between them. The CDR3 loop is CASSIAAGRQWFAGNTIYF. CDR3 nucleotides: TGTGCCAGTAGTATAGCGGCGGGCCGCCAGTGGTTCGCTGGAAACACCATATATTTT. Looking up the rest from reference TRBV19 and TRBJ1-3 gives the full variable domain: DGGITQSPKYLFRKEGQNVTLSCEQNLNHDAMYWYRQDPGQGLRLIYYSQIVNDFQKGDIAEGYSVSREKKESFPLTVTSAQKNPTAFYLCASSIAAGRQWFAGNTIYFGEGSWLTVV.

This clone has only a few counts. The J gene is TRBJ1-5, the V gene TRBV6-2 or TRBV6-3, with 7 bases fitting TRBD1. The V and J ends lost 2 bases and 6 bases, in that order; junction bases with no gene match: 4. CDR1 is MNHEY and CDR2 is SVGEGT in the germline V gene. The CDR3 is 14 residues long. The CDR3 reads CASSYRTGSQPQHF. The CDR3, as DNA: TGTGCCAGCAGTTACCGGACAGGATCTCAGCCCCAGCATTTT.

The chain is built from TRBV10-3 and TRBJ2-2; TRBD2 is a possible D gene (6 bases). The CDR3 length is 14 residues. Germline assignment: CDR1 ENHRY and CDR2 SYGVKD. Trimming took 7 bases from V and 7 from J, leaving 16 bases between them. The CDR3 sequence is CAINEGGVDGELFF. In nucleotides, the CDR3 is TGTGCCATCAATGAAGGCGGGGTCGACGGGGAGCTGTTTTTT.

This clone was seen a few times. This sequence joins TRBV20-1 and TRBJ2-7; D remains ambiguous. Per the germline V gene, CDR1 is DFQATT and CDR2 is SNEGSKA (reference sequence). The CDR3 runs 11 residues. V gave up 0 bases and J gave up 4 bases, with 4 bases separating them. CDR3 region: CSARDLYEQYF. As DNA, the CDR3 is TGCAGTGCTAGAGACTTATACGAGCAGTACTTC.

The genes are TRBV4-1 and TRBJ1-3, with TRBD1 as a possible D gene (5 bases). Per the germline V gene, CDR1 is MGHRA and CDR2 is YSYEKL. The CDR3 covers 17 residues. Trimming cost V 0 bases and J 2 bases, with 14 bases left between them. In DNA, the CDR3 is TGCGCCAGCAGCCAAGATACGTGGTCGGGGGCTGGAAACACCATATATTTT. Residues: CASSQDTWSGAGNTIYF.

CDR3 sequence (DNA): TGCGCCAGACAGATCTCCTACGAGCAGTACTTC. Its protein product is CARQISYEQYF. The chain is built from TRBV23-1 and TRBJ2-7, with D hard to call. TRBV23-1 is an ORF for which the function is uncertain. Trimming removed 9 bases from V and 0 bases from J, with 6 bases in between. The CDR3 has 11 residues.

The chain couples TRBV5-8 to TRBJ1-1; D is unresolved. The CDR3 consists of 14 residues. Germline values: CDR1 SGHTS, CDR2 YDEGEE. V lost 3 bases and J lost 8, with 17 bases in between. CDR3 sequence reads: CASSSGVPNGEAFF. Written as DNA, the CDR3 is TGTGCCAGCAGCTCGGGAGTTCCCAATGGCGAAGCTTTCTTT.

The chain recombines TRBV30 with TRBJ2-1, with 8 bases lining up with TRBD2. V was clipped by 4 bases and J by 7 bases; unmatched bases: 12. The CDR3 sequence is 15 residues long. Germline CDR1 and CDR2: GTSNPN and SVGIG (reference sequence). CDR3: CAWIRLAGFGNEQFF. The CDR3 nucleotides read TGTGCCTGGATCCGGCTAGCGGGTTTTGGTAATGAGCAGTTCTTC.

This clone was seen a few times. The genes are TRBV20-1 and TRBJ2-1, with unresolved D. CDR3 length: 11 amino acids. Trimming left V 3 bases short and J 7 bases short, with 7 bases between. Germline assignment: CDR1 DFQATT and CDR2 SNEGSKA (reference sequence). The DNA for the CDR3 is TGCAGTGCTAGTACTGCTAATGAGCAGTTCTTC. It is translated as CSASTANEQFF.

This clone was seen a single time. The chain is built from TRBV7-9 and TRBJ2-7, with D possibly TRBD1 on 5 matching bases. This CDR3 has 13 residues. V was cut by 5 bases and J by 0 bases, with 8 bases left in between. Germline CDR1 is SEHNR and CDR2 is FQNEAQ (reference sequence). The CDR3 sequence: CASSRQISYEQYF. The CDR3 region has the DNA TGTGCCAGCAGCCGACAGATCTCCTACGAGCAGTACTTC.